This T cell receptor (beta chain) was observed in a study of siplizumab effects on memory and regulatory T cells (dated by TCRdb to about 2019). Some background on the complete study: The study examined how the anti-CD2 antibody siplizumab affects alloreactive T-cell subsets in allogeneic mixed lymphocyte reactions built from human PBMCs.

Of note for this clone: Its antigen specificity is not known. Per-base quality was not reported, and no clone a single base away is much larger than it.

Sorted unstimulated T cells and proliferating T cells recovered from mixed lymphocyte reactions underwent TCRbeta CDR3 sequencing. Fresh whole blood from around 11 HLA-typed healthy donors was used to isolate PBMCs. Paper-wide results and their limitations: Because sequences at frequencies below about 10^-5 were poorly captured, only a minor fraction of alloreactive clones could be mapped back to unstimulated subsets. The cumulative frequency of alloreactive sequences that could be traced back to unstimulated CD4+ memory T cells was significantly reduced by siplizumab. About 75-97% of proliferating CD4+ or CD8+ clones could not be given a naive or memory phenotype. Among mappable alloreactive CD4+ clones, an average Treg-derived fraction of roughly 71% was observed with siplizumab, compared with roughly 27% in control reactions. Compared with memory T cells, unstimulated naive T cells appeared more diverse, and naive cells seemed to make a substantial contribution to the alloresponse. Whether proliferating Tregs from siplizumab cultures actually had suppressive function was not functionally confirmed.

The CDR3 goes from the cysteine to the phenylalanine over 14 residues. Only the CDR3 region is kept as DNA, spanning 42 bases read in frame from base 1. V lost 2 bases and J lost 6 bases; the stretch between them is 12 bases long. Looking up the germline V gene yields CDR1 SNHLY and CDR2 FYNNEI. Receptors were amplified or captured by the immunoSEQ multiplex PCR assay. Approximately 93,000 TCR templates per sample were assayed by the deep sequencing platform. Genomic DNA extracted from sorted T cells was the material used for TCRbeta CDR3 sequencing. As for the original processing: The R programming language was used for clonal analysis of TCRbeta CDR3 data. Unstimulated samples were compared with post-reaction CFSE-low samples to define alloreactive CD4+ and CD8+ clones. Regulatory or non-regulatory origin of alloreactive CD4+ clones was assigned by matching sequences to the sorted unstimulated Treg and non-Treg repertoires. TCRdb retrieved this table from immuneACCESS and kept in-frame rearrangements only. Not all clones are present; in checked studies, unresolved V genes account for under half, and no reason is known for the remainder. D and trimming come from the DNA, and the V and J calls and clone size come from that table. This sample holds more than 85,000 clones; 80% to 95% were observed only once. Clones ranked in the top ten supply approximately 1.2% of the sample.

The TCR originated in a human donor in good health. Sequenced input: CD4+ T cells sorted from blood. The sequence links TRBV2 to TRBJ2-3; no D gene call is confident. The DNA sequence follows: TGTGCCAGCAGTGAACGGGTAACAACCGATACGCAGTATTTT. The encoded protein is CASSERVTTDTQYF.